The sequence of this TCR beta chain was determined in a study of blood T cell repertoires in COVID-19. Authors' analysis steps: Amplifying reference gene primers gave estimates of nucleated cell counts. Clones were sequenced by immunoSEQ multiplex PCR, and TCRdb holds only the in-frame ones, with some missing. The V and J calls and the clone size are those of that table, but D and trimming were determined from the DNA. The table includes approximately 260,000 clones, approximately 86% detected once. Participant ages covered about 18 to 95 years across some 25 US areas. Cohort assignment relied on participant-reported clinical history. V shed 5 bases and J 3 bases; nucleotides not matched to a gene: 11. CDR1 and CDR2 (germline): LGHDT, YNNKEL (reference sequence). This CDR3 is 16 amino acids long.

The chain couples TRBV3-1 (or the pseudogene TRBV3-2) to TRBJ2-3, with 7 bases fitting TRBD1. This clonotype was obtained from a woman aged 25 to 39 with acute COVID-19. Sequenced: PBMCs or T cells enriched from blood (not recorded which). The CDR3 DNA reads TGTGCCAGCAGCTCGGACCGGGACAGCCGGACAGATACGCAGTATTTT. Protein sequence: CASSSDRDSRTDTQYF.